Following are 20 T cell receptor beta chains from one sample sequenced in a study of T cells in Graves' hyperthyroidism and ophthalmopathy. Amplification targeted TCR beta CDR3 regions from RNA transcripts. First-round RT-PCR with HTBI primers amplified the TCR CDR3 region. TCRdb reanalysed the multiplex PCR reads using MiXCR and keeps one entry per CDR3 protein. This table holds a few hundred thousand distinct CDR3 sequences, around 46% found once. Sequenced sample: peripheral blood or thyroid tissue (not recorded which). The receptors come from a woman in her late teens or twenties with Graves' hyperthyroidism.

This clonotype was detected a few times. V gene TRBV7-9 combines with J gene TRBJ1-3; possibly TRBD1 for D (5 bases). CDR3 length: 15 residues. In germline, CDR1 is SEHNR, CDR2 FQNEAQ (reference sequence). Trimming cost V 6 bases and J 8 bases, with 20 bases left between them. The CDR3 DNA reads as TGTGCCAGCAGTCTCCCGGGACCCCTGCGGGACACCATATATTTT. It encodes CASSLPGPLRDTIYF.

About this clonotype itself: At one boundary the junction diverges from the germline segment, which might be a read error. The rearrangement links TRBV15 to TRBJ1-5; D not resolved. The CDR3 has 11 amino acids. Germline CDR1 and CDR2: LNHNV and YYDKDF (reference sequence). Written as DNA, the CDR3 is TGTGCCACCAGCAGAGATGGGCTCCCCATGTTT. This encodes CATSRDGLPMF.

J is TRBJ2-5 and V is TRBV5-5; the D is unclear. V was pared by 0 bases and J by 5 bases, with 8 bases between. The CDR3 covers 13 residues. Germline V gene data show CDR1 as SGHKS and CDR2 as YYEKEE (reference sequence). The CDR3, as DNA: TGTGCCAGCAGCTTGGGGGCGTGGGAGACCCAGTACTTC. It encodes CASSLGAWETQYF.

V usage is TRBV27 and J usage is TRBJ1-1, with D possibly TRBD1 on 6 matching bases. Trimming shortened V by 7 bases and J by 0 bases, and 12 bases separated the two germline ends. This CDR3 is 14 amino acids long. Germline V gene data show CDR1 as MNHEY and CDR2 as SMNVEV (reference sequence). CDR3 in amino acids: CASTGGDMNTEAFF. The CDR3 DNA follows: TGTGCCAGCACCGGCGGGGACATGAACACTGAAGCTTTCTTT.

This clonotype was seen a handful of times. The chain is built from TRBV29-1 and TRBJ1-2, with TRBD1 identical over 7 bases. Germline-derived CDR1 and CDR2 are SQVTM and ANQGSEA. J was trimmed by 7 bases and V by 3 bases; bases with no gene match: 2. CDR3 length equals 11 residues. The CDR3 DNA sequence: TGCAGCGTTGAGACAGGGACTGGCTACACCTTC. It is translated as CSVETGTGYTF.

The CDR3 DNA reads as TGTGCCAGCAACAAGGATAGCAATCAGCCCCAGCATTTT. Protein sequence: CASNKDSNQPQHF. The J gene is TRBJ1-5, the V gene TRBV7-9, with D unresolved. CDR1 and CDR2 from the germline V gene are SEHNR and FQNEAQ (reference sequence). The CDR3 spans 13 residues. V lost 7 bases to trimming and J lost 0 bases, with 7 bases between them.

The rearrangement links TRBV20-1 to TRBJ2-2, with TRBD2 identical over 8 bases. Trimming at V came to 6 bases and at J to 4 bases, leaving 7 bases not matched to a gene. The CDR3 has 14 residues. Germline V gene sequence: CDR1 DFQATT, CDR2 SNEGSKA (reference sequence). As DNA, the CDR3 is TGCAGTGCCTGCGCGGGAGGAGGCACCGGGGAGCTGTTTTTT. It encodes CSACAGGGTGELFF.

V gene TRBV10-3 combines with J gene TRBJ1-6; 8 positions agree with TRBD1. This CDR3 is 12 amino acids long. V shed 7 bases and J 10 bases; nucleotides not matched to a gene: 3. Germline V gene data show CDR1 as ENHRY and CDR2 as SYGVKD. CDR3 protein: CAITPGGSPLHF. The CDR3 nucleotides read TGTGCCATCACGCCAGGGGGCTCACCCCTCCACTTT.

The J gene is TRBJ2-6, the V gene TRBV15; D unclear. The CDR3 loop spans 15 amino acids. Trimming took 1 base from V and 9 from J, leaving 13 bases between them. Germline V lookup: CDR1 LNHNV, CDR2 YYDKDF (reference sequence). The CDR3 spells CATSRVDSGINVLTF. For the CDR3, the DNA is TGTGCCACCAGCAGAGTCGACTCTGGCATCAACGTCCTGACTTTC.

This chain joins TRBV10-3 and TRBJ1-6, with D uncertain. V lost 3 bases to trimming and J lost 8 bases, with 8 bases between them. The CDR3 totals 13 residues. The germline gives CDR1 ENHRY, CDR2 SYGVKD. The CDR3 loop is CAISDAGDSPLHF. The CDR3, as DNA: TGTGCCATCAGTGACGCCGGGGATTCACCCCTCCACTTT.

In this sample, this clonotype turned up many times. The CDR3 spells CAISEQGDGYTF. The CDR3 DNA is TGTGCCATCAGTGAACAGGGAGATGGCTACACCTTC. V gene TRBV10-3 combines with J gene TRBJ1-2; weak D call: TRBD1 (6 bases). Germline V gives CDR1 ENHRY, CDR2 SYGVKD. The V end lost 3 bases, the J end lost 6 bases, and 8 bases lay between the germline ends. The CDR3 covers 12 residues.

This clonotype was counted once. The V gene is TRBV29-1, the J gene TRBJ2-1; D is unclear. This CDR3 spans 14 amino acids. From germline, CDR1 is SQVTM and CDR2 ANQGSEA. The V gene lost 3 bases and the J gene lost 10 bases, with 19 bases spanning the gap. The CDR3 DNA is TGCAGCGTTGAGAAGGATCTGTCCTTTGACGAGCAGTTCTTC. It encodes CSVEKDLSFDEQFF.

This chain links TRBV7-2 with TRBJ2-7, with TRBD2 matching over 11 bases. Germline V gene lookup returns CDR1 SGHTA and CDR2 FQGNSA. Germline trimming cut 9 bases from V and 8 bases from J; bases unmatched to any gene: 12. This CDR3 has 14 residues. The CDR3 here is CASNSGTSGLKQYF. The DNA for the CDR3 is TGTGCCAGTAACTCCGGGACTAGCGGTTTGAAGCAGTACTTC.

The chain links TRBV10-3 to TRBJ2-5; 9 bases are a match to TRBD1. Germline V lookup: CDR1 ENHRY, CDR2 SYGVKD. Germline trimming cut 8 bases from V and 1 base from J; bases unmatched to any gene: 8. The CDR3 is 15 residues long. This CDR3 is CAIRGTGSSQETQYF. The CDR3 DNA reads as TGTGCCATCCGGGGGACAGGGTCTTCCCAAGAGACCCAGTACTTC.

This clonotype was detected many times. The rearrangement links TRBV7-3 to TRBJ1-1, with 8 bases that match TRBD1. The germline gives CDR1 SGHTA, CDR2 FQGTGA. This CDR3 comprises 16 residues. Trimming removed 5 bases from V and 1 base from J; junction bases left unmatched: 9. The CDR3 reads CASSTNRQGRNTEAFF. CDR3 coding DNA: TGTGCCAGCAGCACAAACCGACAGGGGAGGAACACTGAAGCTTTCTTT.

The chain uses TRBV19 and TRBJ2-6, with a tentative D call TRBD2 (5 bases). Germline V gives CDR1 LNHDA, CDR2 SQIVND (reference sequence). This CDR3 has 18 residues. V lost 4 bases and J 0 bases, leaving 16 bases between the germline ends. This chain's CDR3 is CASSNYGSFSSGANVLTF. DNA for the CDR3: TGTGCCAGTAGTAATTATGGGAGCTTTAGCTCTGGGGCCAACGTCCTGACTTTC.

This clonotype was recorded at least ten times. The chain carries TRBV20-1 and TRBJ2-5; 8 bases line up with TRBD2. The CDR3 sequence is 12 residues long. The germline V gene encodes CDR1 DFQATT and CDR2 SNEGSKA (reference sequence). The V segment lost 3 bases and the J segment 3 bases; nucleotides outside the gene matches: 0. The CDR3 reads CSASGREETQYF. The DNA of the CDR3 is TGCAGTGCTAGCGGGAGGGAAGAGACCCAGTACTTC.

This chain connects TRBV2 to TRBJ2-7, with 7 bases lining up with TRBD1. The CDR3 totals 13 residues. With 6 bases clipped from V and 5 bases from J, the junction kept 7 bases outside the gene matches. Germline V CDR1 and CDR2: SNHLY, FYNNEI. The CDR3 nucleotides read TGTGCCAGCAGCGTTGAGGGGGCCAACGAGCAGTACTTC. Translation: CASSVEGANEQYF.

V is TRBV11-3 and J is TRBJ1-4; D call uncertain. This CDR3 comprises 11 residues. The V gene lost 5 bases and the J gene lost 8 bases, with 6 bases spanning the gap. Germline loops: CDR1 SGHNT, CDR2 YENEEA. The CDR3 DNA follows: TGTGCCAGCAGCGTACAGGAAAAACTGTTTTTT. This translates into CASSVQEKLFF.

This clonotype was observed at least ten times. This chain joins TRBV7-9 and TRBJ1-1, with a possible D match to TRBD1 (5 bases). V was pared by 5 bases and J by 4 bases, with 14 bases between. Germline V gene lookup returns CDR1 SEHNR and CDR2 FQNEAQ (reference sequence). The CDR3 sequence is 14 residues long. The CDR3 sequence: CASSEGLGSTEAFF. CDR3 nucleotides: TGTGCCAGCAGCGAGGGACTCGGGAGCACTGAAGCTTTCTTT.